These T cell receptor beta chains were read from a single sample in a study of blood T cell repertoires in COVID-19. Clones were read by immunoSEQ multiplex PCR, and TCRdb kept only the in-frame ones, dropping some. In the table there are approximately 78,000 clones, approximately 87% of which are singletons. Source material: peripheral blood. The receptors come from an elderly woman with acute or convalescent COVID-19. CDR3s include the opening cysteine and the closing phenylalanine or tryptophan. The D gene is left open where the match is weak. Size tells how often a clone was seen (once, few, many) or the class of an expanded clone, and some rows leave it out.

d_call	v_call	j_call	clone_size	cdr3_aa	cdr3_nt
TRBD1	TRBV27	TRBJ2-1	.	CASRVTGGAGYGGEQFF	TGTGCCAGCAGAGTCACAGGGGGCGCAGGATACGGAGGTGAGCAGTTCTTC
TRBD1	TRBV11-3	TRBJ1-4	.	CASSDRGGEKLFF	TGTGCCAGCAGCGACAGGGGAGGTGAAAAACTGTTTTTT
.	TRBV3-1/TRBV3-2	TRBJ1-2	few	CASSQADNGYTF	TGTGCCAGCAGCCAAGCGGACAACGGCTACACCTTC
TRBD1	TRBV10-1	TRBJ1-4	.	CASSGGGGGEKLFF	TGCGCCAGCAGTGGAGGGGGCGGTGGTGAAAAACTGTTTTTT
.	TRBV5-4	TRBJ1-2	.	CASSSGSRGTVYGYTF	TGTGCCAGCAGCTCCGGGAGCCGAGGAACGGTCTATGGCTACACCTTC
TRBD1	TRBV10-2	TRBJ1-6	.	CAIRQGDSPLHF	TGCGCCATCCGACAGGGTGATTCACCCCTCCACTTT
.	TRBV29-1	TRBJ1-2	.	CSVGTEANYGYTF	TGCAGCGTTGGGACAGAAGCTAACTATGGCTACACCTTC
.	TRBV19	TRBJ2-7	.	CASSIGPAGDYEQYF	TGTGCCAGTAGTATAGGCCCAGCGGGTGACTACGAGCAGTACTTC
.	TRBV5-1	TRBJ1-3	.	CASSLGSGTGNTIYF	TGCGCCAGCAGCTTGGGCTCCGGGACAGGAAACACCATATATTTT
TRBD2	TRBV19	TRBJ2-1	.	CASSISLTSAHYNEQFF	TGTGCCAGTAGTATCTCCTTGACTAGCGCCCATTACAATGAGCAGTTCTTC
.	TRBV5-6	TRBJ2-4	few	CASSFTGSNIQYF	TGTGCCAGCAGCTTTACCGGGTCCAACATTCAGTACTTC
.	TRBV9	TRBJ2-1	.	CASSVSGDRNEQFF	TGTGCCAGCAGCGTATCCGGGGATCGGAATGAGCAGTTCTTC
.	TRBV18	TRBJ1-1	.	CASSPNGGRMNTEAFF	TGTGCCAGCTCACCAAACGGGGGTCGGATGAACACTGAAGCTTTCTTT
.	TRBV18	TRBJ1-6	once	CASSPLPGHDSPLHF	TGTGCCAGCTCACCGCTGCCGGGACACGATTCACCCCTCCACTTT
TRBD1	TRBV30	TRBJ2-5	.	CAWSVTGGGIETQYF	TGTGCCTGGAGTGTGACAGGGGGGGGTATTGAGACCCAGTACTTC
TRBD2	TRBV9	TRBJ2-1	.	CASSYGLGEQFF	TGTGCCAGCAGCTACGGACTAGGTGAGCAGTTCTTC